The 28 T cell receptor beta chains in this list originate from one sample, sequenced in a study of T cell responses to AZD1222 COVID-19 vaccine. Sequencing used immunoSEQ multiplex PCR; TCRdb keeps in-frame clones, though not all of them. The sample holds roughly 120,000 clones, around 90% seen once. The sample here was peripheral blood, taken on day 0 of AZD1222 vaccination. These receptor sequences come from an adult in good health.

The chain carries TRBV9 and TRBJ1-2; D call uncertain. V lost 0 bases and J 0 bases, leaving 6 bases between the germline ends. The V gene's germline CDR1 is SGDLS and CDR2 YYNGEE. The length of the CDR3 is 14 residues. The CDR3 DNA reads as TGTGCCAGCAGCGTAGGAGTAGCTAACTATGGCTACACCTTC. It encodes CASSVGVANYGYTF. Full variable domain (remainder filled in from reference TRBV9 and TRBJ1-2): DSGVTQTPKHLITATGQRVTLRCSPRSGDLSVYWYQQSLDQGLQFLIQYYNGEERAKGNILERFSAQQFPDLHSELNLSSLELGDSALYFCASSVGVANYGYTFGSGTRLTVV.

The chain carries TRBV19 and TRBJ2-5; 7 bases fit TRBD2. Germline lookup yields CDR1 LNHDA and CDR2 SQIVND (reference sequence). The CDR3 extends over 14 amino acids. Trimming removed 4 bases from V and 2 bases from J; junction bases left unmatched: 4. Here the CDR3 reads CASSNREAQETQYF. In DNA form, the CDR3 reads TGTGCCAGTAGTAATCGGGAGGCACAAGAGACCCAGTACTTC.

The sample holds a few counts of this clone. The genes are TRBV18 and TRBJ1-1; the D is unclear. There are 12 residues in the CDR3. CDR1 KGHSH and CDR2 LQKENI come from the germline V gene. V lost 4 bases and J 2 bases, leaving 5 bases between the germline ends. In DNA form, the CDR3 reads TGTGCCAGCTCACAGGTAAACACTGAAGCTTTCTTT. It translates to CASSQVNTEAFF.

The chain recombines TRBV2 with TRBJ1-5; D possibly corresponds to TRBD1 (6 bases). Germline lookup yields CDR1 SNHLY and CDR2 FYNNEI. This CDR3 region has 15 residues. The V end lost 8 bases, the J end lost 6 bases, and 20 bases lay between the germline ends. CDR3 amino acids: CASGSWGAVRQPQHF. Written as DNA, the CDR3 is TGTGCCAGCGGATCGTGGGGGGCCGTTCGTCAGCCCCAGCATTTT.

The rearrangement joins TRBV5-1 to TRBJ2-7; D may be TRBD1 or TRBD2 (5 bases each). The germline V gene encodes CDR1 SGHRS and CDR2 YFSETQ. This CDR3 has 15 amino acids. The DNA of the CDR3 is TGCGCAGCAGCCAAAGGGACGGACTCATCCTACGAGCAGTACTTC. This encodes CAAAKGTDSSYEQYF.

The chain joins TRBV29-1 to TRBJ1-2; unclear D gene. V gave up 4 bases and J gave up 9 bases, with 12 bases separating them. CDR1 SQVTM and CDR2 ANQGSEA come from the germline V gene. The CDR3 totals 11 residues. CDR3 protein: CSVVAAGRYTF. The CDR3 region has the DNA TGCAGCGTTGTGGCAGCCGGACGCTACACCTTC.

This clone was detected only a few times. The chain joins TRBV5-1 to TRBJ1-6; 8 bases fit TRBD1. The CDR3 covers 14 residues. V lost 3 bases to trimming and J lost 7 bases; unmatched junction nucleotides: 3. Germline V gives CDR1 SGHRS, CDR2 YFSETQ. In DNA form, the CDR3 reads TGCGCCAGCAGCTACGGACAGGGAAATTCACCCCTCCACTTT. Protein sequence: CASSYGQGNSPLHF.

V and J are TRBV12-3 or TRBV12-4 and TRBJ1-5; unclear D gene. The ends were cut back, 7 bases at V and 9 bases at J, with 13 bases in the middle. The CDR3 spans 12 residues. Here the CDR3 reads CASTYLGSPQHF. In DNA form, the CDR3 reads TGTGCCAGCACCTACCTGGGGTCGCCCCAGCATTTT.

This clone has more than one count but fewer than ten. V is TRBV9 and J is TRBJ1-2; D call uncertain. V was clipped by 3 bases and J by 8 bases, with 5 bases between them. CDR3 length equals 10 residues. Germline V lookup: CDR1 SGDLS, CDR2 YYNGEE. The DNA of the CDR3 is TGTGCCAGCAGCGGTCCGGGCTACACCTTC. Protein: CASSGPGYTF.

This clone was picked up a small number of times. V and J are TRBV5-8 and TRBJ2-1; D perhaps matches TRBD2 (5 bases). CDR3 length equals 15 residues. V shed 0 bases and J shed 12 bases, with 19 bases lying between them. CDR1 is SGHTS, CDR2 YDEGEE, per germline. CDR3 DNA: TGTGCCAGCAGCTTGGTCCGGACTCCAGGCCATGGGCAGTTCTTC. This encodes CASSLVRTPGHGQFF.

This chain connects TRBV4-1 to TRBJ1-6, with 10 bases lining up with TRBD1. This CDR3 is built from 16 residues. The germline V gene encodes CDR1 MGHRA and CDR2 YSYEKL. V lost 5 bases, J lost 8 bases, and 9 bases stayed unmatched. In nucleotides, the CDR3 is TGCGCCAGCAGCGACCTCGGGGGGACAGGGGATTCACCCCTCCACTTT. It specifies CASSDLGGTGDSPLHF.

The chain couples TRBV3-1 (or the pseudogene TRBV3-2) to TRBJ1-1, with D tentatively TRBD1 (6 bases). Germline lookup yields CDR1 LGHDT and CDR2 YNNKEL (reference sequence). The CDR3 has 14 amino acids. The V end was cut by 5 bases, the J end by 2 bases, with 12 bases between. Here the CDR3 reads CASSRGGRNTEAFF. DNA of the CDR3: TGTGCCAGCAGCAGGGGGGGGCGCAACACTGAAGCTTTCTTT.

The table lists this clone with a count of one. The V and J genes are TRBV9 and TRBJ1-1; 10 positions agree with TRBD1. Per germline, CDR1 SGDLS and CDR2 YYNGEE. The CDR3 has 17 residues. V lost 0 bases, J lost 1 base, and 6 bases stayed unmatched. DNA for the CDR3: TGTGCCAGCAGCGTAGGGGACAGGGGAGTGGAGAACACTGAAGCTTTCTTT. This codes for CASSVGDRGVENTEAFF.

The chain links TRBV10-2 to TRBJ1-6; tentatively, D is TRBD1 (6 bases). CDR1 is WSHSY and CDR2 is SAAADI in the germline V gene. With 3 bases removed from V and 5 bases from J, the gap between germline ends came to 11 bases. This CDR3 spans 15 amino acids. The CDR3 DNA reads as TGCGCCAGCAGTGAAAGGGGGGGGAATAATTCACCCCTCCACTTT. Residues: CASSERGGNNSPLHF.

The DNA of the CDR3 is TGTGCCAGCACAGGCTCCATGAACACTGAAGCTTTCTTT. It is translated as CASTGSMNTEAFF. The chain recombines TRBV6-5 with TRBJ1-1; D call uncertain. This CDR3 comprises 13 residues. V lost 7 bases to trimming and J lost 0 bases, with 9 bases between them. Per the germline V gene, CDR1 is MNHEY and CDR2 is SVGAGI.

The V gene is TRBV28, the J gene TRBJ2-1, with TRBD1 identical over 7 bases. CDR3 length equals 14 residues. V lost 4 bases to trimming and J lost 4 bases; unmatched junction nucleotides: 4. Germline CDR1 is MDHEN and CDR2 is SYDVKM. In DNA, the CDR3 is TGTGCCAGCAGTTCGGGACAGCTTTACAATGAGCAGTTCTTC. It encodes CASSSGQLYNEQFF.

The rearrangement links TRBV12-5 to TRBJ1-5; no clear D. Germline assignment: CDR1 LGHNT and CDR2 FRNRAP. V lost 6 bases and J 3 bases, leaving 12 bases between the germline ends. The CDR3 is made up of 14 amino acids. The CDR3 region has the DNA TGTGCTAGTGGACTCGACGAATACAATCAGCCCCAGCATTTT. Protein product: CASGLDEYNQPQHF.

This sequence joins TRBV19 and TRBJ2-5; D is undetermined. Germline V lookup: CDR1 LNHDA, CDR2 SQIVND (reference sequence). V was trimmed by 2 bases and J by 2 bases, leaving 12 bases between them. This CDR3 is 15 amino acids long. CDR3 protein: CASSISAVAQETQYF. CDR3 in DNA: TGTGCCAGTAGTATAAGCGCTGTGGCTCAAGAGACCCAGTACTTC.

This clone appeared once. The V call is TRBV29-1, the J call TRBJ2-7, with D perhaps given as TRBD1 or TRBD2 (5 bases each). Germline V gives CDR1 SQVTM, CDR2 ANQGSEA. The CDR3 consists of 13 residues. The germline V and J ends were trimmed by 6 bases and 3 bases, with 15 bases remaining between them. The CDR3 DNA follows: TGCAGCGTAAGAGGGGTTTCGGGCTACGAGCAGTACTTC. Translation gives CSVRGVSGYEQYF.

This chain uses TRBV19 with TRBJ2-7; TRBD1 agrees at 8 bases. Germline V CDR1 and CDR2: LNHDA, SQIVND (reference sequence). The V and J ends lost 4 bases and 2 bases, in that order; junction bases with no gene match: 13. This CDR3 has 17 residues. The CDR3 region is CASSRGLLTGVTYEQYF. The CDR3 nucleotides are TGTGCCAGTAGTAGAGGTCTTTTGACAGGGGTCACCTACGAGCAGTACTTC.

This rearrangement joins TRBV7-3 to TRBJ2-1, with 14 bases fitting TRBD2. The V gene's germline CDR1 is SGHTA and CDR2 FQGTGA. The CDR3 totals 17 residues. Trimming removed 1 base from V and 7 bases from J; junction bases left unmatched: 6. In nucleotides, the CDR3 is TGTGCCAGCAGCTTAAAACCTAGGACTAGCGGGAGGAATGAGCAGTTCTTC. Its protein is CASSLKPRTSGRNEQFF. The full variable domain, rest sourced from reference TRBV7-3 and TRBJ2-1, is GAGVSQTPSNKVTEKGKYVELRCDPISGHTALYWYRQSLGQGPEFLIYFQGTGAADDSGLPNDRFFAVRPEGSVSTLKIQRTERGDSAVYLCASSLKPRTSGRNEQFFGPGTRLTVL.

The chain carries TRBV12-3 or TRBV12-4 and TRBJ1-1; D gene unclear. V was pared by 3 bases and J by 6 bases, with 8 bases between. The CDR3 spans 12 residues. The CDR3 reads CASSFSEAEAFF. CDR3 bases: TGTGCCAGCAGTTTTTCCGAGGCTGAAGCTTTCTTT.

The rearrangement links TRBV10-1 to TRBJ1-1; D unresolved. Between the trimmed V and J ends, which lost 0 bases and 1 base, there was a span of 9 bases. The CDR3 has 15 residues. Germline-derived CDR1 and CDR2 are WNHNN and SYGVQD (reference sequence). CDR3 nucleotides: TGCGCCAGCAGTGAGTCACGTCTCAAGAACACTGAAGCTTTCTTT. Protein: CASSESRLKNTEAFF.

Notes on this clone: An end of the junction differs from the germline gene, which may be a read error. The rearrangement joins TRBV7-7 to TRBJ2-3; maybe TRBD2 (7 bases). Germline CDR1 and CDR2: SSHAT and FNYEAQ (reference sequence). The length of the CDR3 is 14 residues. In nucleotides, the CDR3 is TGTGCTAGCAGCTTAGTGGGGGGGCCAGATACGCAGTATTTT. Its protein is CASSLVGGPDTQYF.

The rearrangement joins TRBV6-5 to TRBJ2-3; D unclear. The CDR3 spans 12 residues. Per germline, CDR1 MNHEY and CDR2 SVGAGI. V dropped 7 bases and J dropped 2 bases, with 7 bases sitting between them. The CDR3, as DNA: TGTGCCAGCAAGCCAAACACAGATACGCAGTATTTT. The encoded protein is CASKPNTDTQYF.

This clone was observed once. V usage is TRBV7-9 and J usage is TRBJ2-7; 8 bases map to TRBD1. The CDR3 spans 16 residues. The germline V gene encodes CDR1 SEHNR and CDR2 FQNEAQ (reference sequence). V lost 1 base and J lost 2; bases outside the gene matches: 7. The CDR3 region has the DNA TGTGCCAGCAGCTTAGTTCGGACAGGGCGAACCTACGAGCAGTACTTC. It codes for CASSLVRTGRTYEQYF.

This chain links TRBV6-2 or TRBV6-3 with TRBJ2-7, with TRBD1 matching over 10 bases. The CDR3 spans 18 residues. J lost 6 bases, V lost 3 bases, and 17 bases had no gene match. The V gene's germline CDR1 is MNHEY and CDR2 SVGEGT. Here the CDR3 DNA reads TGTGCCAGCAGTTATTTCCCTTTCGGGACAGGGGATCCCTCCGAGCAGTACTTC. It translates to CASSYFPFGTGDPSEQYF.

V usage is TRBV7-8 and J usage is TRBJ1-1; D call uncertain. Germline CDR1 is SGHVS and CDR2 is FQNEAQ. Between the trimmed V and J ends, which lost 2 bases and 1 base, there was a span of 11 bases. The CDR3 contains 15 residues. The CDR3 reads CASSLLRVQNTEAFF. The CDR3 DNA reads TGTGCCAGCAGCTTACTTAGGGTCCAGAACACTGAAGCTTTCTTT.